This T cell receptor beta chain was observed in a study of Graves' ophthalmopathy and Graves' hyperthyroidism. Germline loops: CDR1 SGHDN, CDR2 FVKESK. CDR3 length: 15 residues. J was trimmed by 6 bases and V by 3 bases; bases with no gene match: 9. RNA transcripts served as template for amplifying TCR beta CDR3 sequences. RT-PCR in the first round used HTBI primers; a second-round multiplex PCR followed. MiXCR, applied by TCRdb to the multiplex PCR reads, yields one record per CDR3 protein. This table holds 400,000 or so distinct CDR3 sequences, 15% found once. The sequencing sample was made of peripheral blood. This clonotype originated in a woman under 30 with stable Graves' hyperthyroidism. The chain recombines TRBV14 with TRBJ1-1, with 8 bases that match TRBD1. CDR3 sequence (DNA): TGTGCCAGCAGCCAGACAGGGGCGGTTTTGGCTGAAGCTTTCTTT. Translating gives CASSQTGAVLAEAFF.